This is a list of T cell receptor beta chains from one sample in a study of T cell repertoires in cytomegalovirus infection. MiXCR, applied by TCRdb to the reads, yields one record per CDR3 protein. The sample consists of hundreds of thousands of distinct CDR3 sequences, roughly 9.3% of them appearing once. The sequenced sample consisted of PBMCs. All receptors derive from a human donor in good health (CMV status not recorded). Some clones in this sample may be carry-over from other donors' samples. Each CDR3 is given with its conserved first and last residue. Fields, in order: J gene, clone size, CDR3 length, D gene, V gene, CDR3 DNA, CDR3 protein. D genes are given only for firm matches. Size values are once, few and many counts, or a class for expanded clones, and some rows have none.

TRBJ2-3,many,14,NA,TRBV12-3/TRBV12-4,TGTGCCAGCAGGCAGGGCACGGGCACAGATACGCAGTATTTT,CASRQGTGTDTQYF
TRBJ2-1,many,15,TRBD2,TRBV4-1,TGCGCCAGCAGCCAAGCCGGGGCGGGGGGCAATGAGCAGTTCTTC,CASSQAGAGGNEQFF
TRBJ2-7,few,20,TRBD2,TRBV28,TGTGCCAGCAGTTTACCCGAAAATCCTAGCGGGGGGGAAAGATGGTACGAGCAGTACTTC,CASSLPENPSGGERWYEQYF
TRBJ1-6,NA,12,NA,TRBV13,TGTGCCAGCAGCTCAACTGTCCAACCCCTCCACTTT,CASSSTVQPLHF
TRBJ1-5,many,15,NA,TRBV7-2,TGTGCCAGCACCCGAATCTCCCTAAGCAATCAGCCCCAGCATTTT,CASTRISLSNQPQHF
TRBJ1-1,NA,18,TRBD1,TRBV15,TGTGCCACCAGCAGAGATCTCCCAGGGGGAACGACGAGCGCTGAAGCTTTCTTT,CATSRDLPGGTTSAEAFF
TRBJ1-6,NA,14,TRBD1,TRBV29-1,TGCAGCGATAGGGACAGGGGACGAAATTCACCCCTCCACTTT,CSDRDRGRNSPLHF
TRBJ2-2,many,15,TRBD2,TRBV5-4,TGTGCCAGCAGCTCTAGCGGGGGGCACGTCGGGGAGCTGTTTTTT,CASSSSGGHVGELFF
TRBJ2-5,NA,13,NA,TRBV20-1,TGCAGTGCTATTCAGAAACAACAAGAGACCCAGTACTTC,CSAIQKQQETQYF
TRBJ2-5,many,15,TRBD2,TRBV7-2,TGTGCCAGCAGCCCCCAGCGGGGGGCCCAAGAGACCCAGTACTTC,CASSPQRGAQETQYF
TRBJ2-7,many,14,NA,TRBV6-5,TGTGCCAGCAGTGCGACGGGGGCTGTCTACGAGCAGTACTTC,CASSATGAVYEQYF
TRBJ1-2,many,15,TRBD1,TRBV12-3/TRBV12-4,TGTGCCAGCAGCCCCGGGACAGGAACTAACTATGGCTACACCTTC,CASSPGTGTNYGYTF
TRBJ2-2,many,15,NA,TRBV10-3,TGTGCCATCAGTGTCGACGGAACCTACACCGGGGAGCTGTTTTTT,CAISVDGTYTGELFF
TRBJ1-1,NA,14,NA,TRBV13,TGTGCCAGCAGCTCTCTCTTGATCCCTACTGAAGCTTTCTTT,CASSSLLIPTEAFF
TRBJ1-2,NA,15,NA,TRBV6-5,TGTGCCAGCGGACCTTTCAAAAGGGCGCGGAATGGCTACACCTTC,CASGPFKRARNGYTF
TRBJ2-1,many,13,TRBD2,TRBV7-2,TGTGCCAGCAGCATCTTAGCGGGGGGAGAGCAGTTCTTC,CASSILAGGEQFF
TRBJ1-3,NA,11,NA,TRBV28,TGTGCCAGCAGTATCCGGGCCTCCCTCTATTTT,CASSIRASLYF
TRBJ1-2,many,16,NA,TRBV6-5,TGTGCCAGCAGTTACTCGACCGGGGCGTTAAGTTATGGCTACACCTTC,CASSYSTGALSYGYTF
TRBJ1-3,many,16,NA,TRBV6-6,TGTGCCAGCAGCCCCATCGACGGACAGTCTGGAAACACCATATATTTT,CASSPIDGQSGNTIYF
TRBJ2-2,few,17,NA,TRBV9,TGTGCCAGCAGCGCCTCACCGGGCCTAAGGGACACCGGGGAGCTGTTTTTT,CASSASPGLRDTGELFF
TRBJ2-1,many,15,NA,TRBV6-1,TGTGCCAGCAGGACTCCAGGGAACACGTATTATGAGCAGTTCTTC,CASRTPGNTYYEQFF
TRBJ1-1,few,16,NA,TRBV5-1,TGCGCCAGCAGCTTGGGAGGGTCGGGGAAGTACACTGAAGCTTTCTTT,CASSLGGSGKYTEAFF
TRBJ2-7,many,14,TRBD2,TRBV20-1,TGCAGTGCTCAGCCTAGCGGGGGAGGGTACGAGCAGTACTTC,CSAQPSGGGYEQYF
TRBJ2-1,many,15,NA,TRBV5-1,TGCGCCAGCAGCTTGGCCGGGACCAGTTACAATGAGCAGTTCTTC,CASSLAGTSYNEQFF
TRBJ1-5,NA,14,NA,TRBV9,TGTGCCAGCAGCGTAGGAGGGAACAATCAGCCCCAGCATTTT,CASSVGGNNQPQHF
TRBJ2-5,many,14,NA,TRBV12-3/TRBV12-4,TGTGCCAGCAGTTTAGCTGGCGCGGTGGAGACCCAGTACTTC,CASSLAGAVETQYF
TRBJ1-2,many,15,NA,TRBV7-6,TGTGCCAGCAGCTTAGGGACCATTCCAAACTATGGCTACACCTTC,CASSLGTIPNYGYTF
TRBJ2-3,few,14,NA,TRBV20-1,TGCAGTGCTACCTCCCCCGGACGGGCAGATACGCAGTATTTT,CSATSPGRADTQYF
TRBJ2-3,NA,15,NA,TRBV9,TGTGCCAGCAGCGTAGTGGCGTCCAACACAGATACGCAGTATTTT,CASSVVASNTDTQYF
TRBJ2-1,many,15,TRBD1,TRBV9,TGTGCCAGCAGCCCAGGGACAGGGCACTACAATGAGCAGTTCTTC,CASSPGTGHYNEQFF
TRBJ2-2,many,13,NA,TRBV5-5,TGTGCTGGGGGGGCACCGAACACCGGGGAGCTGTTTTTT,CAGGAPNTGELFF
TRBJ2-6,few,17,NA,TRBV10-3,TGTGCCATCTCCGCAGTCACAGGGAGCTCTGGGGCCAACGTCCTGACTTTC,CAISAVTGSSGANVLTF
TRBJ1-1,NA,15,NA,TRBV7-8,TGTGCCAGCAGCAAAAGTGGGCGGGCGGTCACTGAAGCTTTCTTT,CASSKSGRAVTEAFF
TRBJ2-5,few,15,NA,TRBV2,TGTGCCAGCAGTCAAGAACAGGGTAGGCCAGAGACCCAGTACTTC,CASSQEQGRPETQYF
TRBJ1-2,NA,15,TRBD1,TRBV14,TGTGCCAGCAGCCAAGGCCCCGGGACAGGCTATGGCTACACCTTC,CASSQGPGTGYGYTF
TRBJ2-7,few,14,NA,TRBV20-1,TGCAGTGCTAGAGCCCCCGTAACAGGCTACGAGCAGTACTTC,CSARAPVTGYEQYF
TRBJ2-6,many,16,NA,TRBV7-8,TGTGCCATCCCTCGTGGACGGCTCTCTGGGGCCAACGTCCTGACTTTC,CAIPRGRLSGANVLTF
TRBJ2-1,NA,18,NA,TRBV28,TGTGCCAGCAGCCGCCCCGGCCTGGGTGAGAGCTCCTACAATGAGCAGTTCTTC,CASSRPGLGESSYNEQFF
TRBJ2-1,many,12,NA,TRBV7-2,TGTGCCAGCAGCTATTCAGGGGAAGGGCAGTTCTTC,CASSYSGEGQFF
TRBJ2-5,few,16,TRBD1,TRBV25-1,TGTGCCAGCAGTGAACAATCCCGACAGGGCTGGGAGACCCAGTACTTC,CASSEQSRQGWETQYF
TRBJ1-1,NA,14,TRBD1,TRBV5-6,TGTGCCAGCAGCTTACTTCAGGGGGTTCCTGAAGCTTTCTTT,CASSLLQGVPEAFF
TRBJ1-2,many,14,NA,TRBV13,TGTGCCAGCAGCCCCAGAGGCCTCCAGGGTGGCTACACCTTC,CASSPRGLQGGYTF
TRBJ1-5,many,14,NA,TRBV15,TGTGCCACCAGCGAGGGGCGGATGAATCAGCCCCAGCATTTT,CATSEGRMNQPQHF
TRBJ2-3,many,15,TRBD1,TRBV4-2,TGTGCCAGCAGCCAAAGGGACAGGGCGATAGATACGCAGTATTTT,CASSQRDRAIDTQYF
TRBJ1-1,many,14,NA,TRBV7-2,TGTGCCAGCAGCTTAGCCTCAGGGAACACTGAAGCTTTCTTT,CASSLASGNTEAFF
TRBJ1-6,few,16,NA,TRBV19,TGTGCCAGTAGTATAGATCCGGGACGGTATAATTCACCCCTCCACTTT,CASSIDPGRYNSPLHF
TRBJ1-1,many,15,NA,TRBV4-1,TGCGCCAGCAGCCAAGAGCAGGGACTGAACACTGAAGCTTTCTTT,CASSQEQGLNTEAFF
TRBJ2-2,few,16,TRBD2,TRBV7-2,TGTGCCAGCAGCTCACTAGCGGGGGCCCCTACCGGGGAGCTGTTTTTT,CASSSLAGAPTGELFF
TRBJ1-3,many,15,NA,TRBV20-1,TGCAGTGCTAGGGGGGCGGGGGGCTCTGGAAACACCATATATTTT,CSARGAGGSGNTIYF
TRBJ1-1,many,13,TRBD1,TRBV12-3/TRBV12-4,TGTGCCAGCAGTTTGAGGACAGGGGTGGGTGCTTTCTTT,CASSLRTGVGAFF
TRBJ2-2,many,15,TRBD1,TRBV28,TGTGCCAGCAGTACGGGACAGTACCTAACCGGGGAGCTGTTTTTT,CASSTGQYLTGELFF
TRBJ2-1,few,14,TRBD2,TRBV25-1,TGTGCCAGCAGTGAGCGGGGGGGCTTTTTTGAGCAGTTCTTC,CASSERGGFFEQFF
TRBJ1-5,many,14,TRBD1,TRBV18,TGTGCCAGCTCACCCTTCCAGGGGGATCAGCCCCAGCATTTT,CASSPFQGDQPQHF
TRBJ1-2,NA,11,NA,TRBV28,TGTGCCAGCAGTTCTTTCTATGGCTACACCTTC,CASSSFYGYTF
TRBJ1-1,NA,16,NA,TRBV14,TGTGCCAGCAGCCAAGATGGCGGACAGATGAACACTGAAGCTTTCTTT,CASSQDGGQMNTEAFF
TRBJ1-2,many,12,NA,TRBV7-9,TGTGCCAGCAGGGCCCGGGAAGATGCCTACACCTTC,CASRAREDAYTF
TRBJ2-2,NA,15,NA,TRBV28,TGTGCCAGCAGTTCGTCGGCTACTTGCGCCGAGGAGCTGTTTTTT,CASSSSATCAEELFF
TRBJ2-5,many,11,NA,TRBV2,TGTGCCACCAGGGTCCAAGAGACCCAGTACTTC,CATRVQETQYF
TRBJ2-5,many,15,TRBD2,TRBV6-5,TGTGCCAGCAGTCCGCCGCGCGGGGGGGCAGAGACCCAGTACTTC,CASSPPRGGAETQYF